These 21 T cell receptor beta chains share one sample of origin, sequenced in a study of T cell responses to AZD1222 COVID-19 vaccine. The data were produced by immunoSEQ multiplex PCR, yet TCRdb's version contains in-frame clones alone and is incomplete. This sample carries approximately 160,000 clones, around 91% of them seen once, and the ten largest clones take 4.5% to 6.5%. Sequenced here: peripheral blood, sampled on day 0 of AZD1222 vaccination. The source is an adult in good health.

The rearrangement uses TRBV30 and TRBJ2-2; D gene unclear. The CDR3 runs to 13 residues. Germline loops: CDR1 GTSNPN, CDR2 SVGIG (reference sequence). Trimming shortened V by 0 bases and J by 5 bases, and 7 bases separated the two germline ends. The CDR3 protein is CAWSVSLTGELFF. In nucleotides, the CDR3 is TGTGCCTGGAGTGTCTCCCTAACCGGGGAGCTGTTTTTT.

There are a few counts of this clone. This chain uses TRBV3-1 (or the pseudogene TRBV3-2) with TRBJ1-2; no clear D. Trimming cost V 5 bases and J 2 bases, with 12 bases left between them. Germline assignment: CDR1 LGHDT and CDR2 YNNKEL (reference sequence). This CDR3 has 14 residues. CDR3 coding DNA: TGTGCCAGCAGCGGACCCTTTTTAAACTATGGCTACACCTTC. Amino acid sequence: CASSGPFLNYGYTF.

The CDR3 loop is CASSLAGELTGELFF. The CDR3 bases are TGCGCCAGCAGCCTAGCGGGAGAGTTGACCGGGGAGCTGTTTTTT. The genes are TRBV4-1 and TRBJ2-2; 9 nucleotides match TRBD2. V trimming: 4 bases; J trimming: 5 bases; junction bases outside the gene matches: 5. This CDR3 has 15 amino acids. In germline, CDR1 is MGHRA, CDR2 YSYEKL.

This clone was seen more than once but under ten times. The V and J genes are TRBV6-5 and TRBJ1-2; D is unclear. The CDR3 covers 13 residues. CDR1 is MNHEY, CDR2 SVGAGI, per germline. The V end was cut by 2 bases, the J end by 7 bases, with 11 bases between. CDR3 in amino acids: CASSYKRRGGYTF. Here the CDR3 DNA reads TGTGCCAGCAGTTACAAACGGCGCGGTGGCTACACCTTC.

CDR3 coding DNA: TGTGCCAGCAAAGGGGGGGGCTCGAACACTGAAGCTTTCTTT. Its translation: CASKGGGSNTEAFF. The chain carries TRBV28 and TRBJ1-1; D might be TRBD1 (6 bases). CDR1 and CDR2 (germline): MDHEN, SYDVKM. This CDR3 is built from 14 residues. With 7 bases removed from V and 1 base from J, the gap between germline ends came to 13 bases.

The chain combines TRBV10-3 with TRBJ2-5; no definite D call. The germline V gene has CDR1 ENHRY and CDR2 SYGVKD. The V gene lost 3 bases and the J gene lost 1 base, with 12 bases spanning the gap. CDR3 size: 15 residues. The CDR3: CAISDKALTQETQYF. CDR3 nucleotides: TGTGCCATCAGTGATAAGGCCTTGACCCAAGAGACCCAGTACTTC.

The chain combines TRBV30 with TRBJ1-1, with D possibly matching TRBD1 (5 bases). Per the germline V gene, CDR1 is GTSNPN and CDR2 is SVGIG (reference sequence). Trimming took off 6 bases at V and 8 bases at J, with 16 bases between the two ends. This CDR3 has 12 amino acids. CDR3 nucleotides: TGTGCCTGCCCCCTAGGGACGGGGGAAGCTTTCTTT. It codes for CACPLGTGEAFF.

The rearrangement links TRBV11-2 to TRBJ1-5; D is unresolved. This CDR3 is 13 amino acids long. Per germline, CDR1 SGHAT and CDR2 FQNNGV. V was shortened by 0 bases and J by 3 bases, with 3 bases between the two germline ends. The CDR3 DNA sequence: TGTGCCAGCAGCTTAGATCTCAATCAGCCCCAGCATTTT. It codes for CASSLDLNQPQHF.

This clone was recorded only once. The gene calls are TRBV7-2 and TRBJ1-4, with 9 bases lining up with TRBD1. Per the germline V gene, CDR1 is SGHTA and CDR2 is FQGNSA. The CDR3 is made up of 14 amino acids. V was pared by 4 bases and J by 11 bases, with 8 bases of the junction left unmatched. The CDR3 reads CASSSRDRAEKLFF. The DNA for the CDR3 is TGTGCCAGCAGCTCCCGGGACAGGGCCGAGAAACTGTTTTTT. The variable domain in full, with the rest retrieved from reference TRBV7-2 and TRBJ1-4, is GAGVSQSPSNKVTEKGKDVELRCDPISGHTALYWYRQSLGQGLEFLIYFQGNSAPDKSGLPSDRFSAERTGGSVSTLTIQRTQQEDSAVYLCASSSRDRAEKLFFGSGTQLSVL.

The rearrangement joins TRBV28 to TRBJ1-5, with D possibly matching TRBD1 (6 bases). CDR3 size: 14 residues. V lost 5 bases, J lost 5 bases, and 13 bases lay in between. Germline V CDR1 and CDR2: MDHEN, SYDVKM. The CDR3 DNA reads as TGTGCCAGCAGTCCCCCGGACAGATATCAGCCCCAGCATTTT. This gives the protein CASSPPDRYQPQHF.

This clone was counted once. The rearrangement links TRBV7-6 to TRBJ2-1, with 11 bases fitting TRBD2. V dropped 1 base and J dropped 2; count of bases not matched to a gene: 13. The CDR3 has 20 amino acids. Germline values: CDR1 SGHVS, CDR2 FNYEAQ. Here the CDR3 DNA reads TGTGCCAGCAGCTTAGGCCTGACCAGCGGGACTAGCGGACCCTACAATGAGCAGTTCTTC. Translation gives CASSLGLTSGTSGPYNEQFF. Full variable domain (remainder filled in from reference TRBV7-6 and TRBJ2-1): GAGVSQSPRYKVTKRGQDVALRCDPISGHVSLYWYRQALGQGPEFLTYFNYEAQQDKSGLPNDRFSAERPEGSISTLTIQRTEQRDSAMYRCASSLGLTSGTSGPYNEQFFGPGTRLTVL.

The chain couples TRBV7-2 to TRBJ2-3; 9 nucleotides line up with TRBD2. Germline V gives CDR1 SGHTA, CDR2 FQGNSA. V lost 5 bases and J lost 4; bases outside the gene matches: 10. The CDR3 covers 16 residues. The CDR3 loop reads CASSVDSGSWSDTQYF. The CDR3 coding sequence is TGTGCCAGCAGCGTGGATAGCGGGAGTTGGTCAGATACGCAGTATTTT.

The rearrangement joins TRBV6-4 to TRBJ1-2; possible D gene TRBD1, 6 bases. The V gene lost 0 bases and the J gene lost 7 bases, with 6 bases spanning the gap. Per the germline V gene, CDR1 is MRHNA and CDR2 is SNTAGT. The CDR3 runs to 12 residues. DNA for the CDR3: TGTGCCAGCAGTGACTCAGGGGGTGGCTACACCTTC. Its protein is CASSDSGGGYTF.

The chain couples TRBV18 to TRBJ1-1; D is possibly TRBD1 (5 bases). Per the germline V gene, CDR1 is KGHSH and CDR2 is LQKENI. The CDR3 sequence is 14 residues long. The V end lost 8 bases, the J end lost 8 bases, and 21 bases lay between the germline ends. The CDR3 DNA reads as TGTGCCAGCCTATGGCGGCTACAGGAGACCGAAGCTTTCTTT. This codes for CASLWRLQETEAFF.

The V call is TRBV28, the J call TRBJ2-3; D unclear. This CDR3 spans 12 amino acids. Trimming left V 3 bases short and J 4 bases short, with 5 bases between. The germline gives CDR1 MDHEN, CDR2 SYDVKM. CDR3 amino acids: CASSFGADTQYF. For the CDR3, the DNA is TGTGCCAGCAGTTTCGGCGCAGATACGCAGTATTTT. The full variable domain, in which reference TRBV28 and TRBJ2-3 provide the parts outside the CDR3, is DVKVTQSSRYLVKRTGEKVFLECVQDMDHENMFWYRQDPGLGLRLIYFSYDVKMKEKGDIPEGYSVSREKKERFSLILESASTNQTSMYLCASSFGADTQYFGPGTRLTVL.

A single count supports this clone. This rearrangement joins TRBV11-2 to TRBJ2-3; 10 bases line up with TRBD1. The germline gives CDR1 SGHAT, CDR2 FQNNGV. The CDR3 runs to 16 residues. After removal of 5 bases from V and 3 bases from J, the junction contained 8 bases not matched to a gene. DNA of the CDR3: TGTGCCAGCAGCCTAATGGGACAGGGGTGGACAGATACGCAGTATTTT. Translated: CASSLMGQGWTDTQYF.

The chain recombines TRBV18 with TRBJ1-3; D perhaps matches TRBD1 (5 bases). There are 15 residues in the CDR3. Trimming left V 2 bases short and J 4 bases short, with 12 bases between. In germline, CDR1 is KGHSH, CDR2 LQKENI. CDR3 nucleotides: TGTGCCAGCTCACCAAGGGGAGGGCGAGGAAACACCATATATTTT. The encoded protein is CASSPRGGRGNTIYF.

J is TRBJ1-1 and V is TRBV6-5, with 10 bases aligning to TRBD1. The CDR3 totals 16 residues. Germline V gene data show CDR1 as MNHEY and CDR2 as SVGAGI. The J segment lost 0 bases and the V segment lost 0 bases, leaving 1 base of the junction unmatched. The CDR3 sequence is CASSYSGTGVNTEAFF. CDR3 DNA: TGTGCCAGCAGTTACTCGGGGACAGGGGTGAACACTGAAGCTTTCTTT.

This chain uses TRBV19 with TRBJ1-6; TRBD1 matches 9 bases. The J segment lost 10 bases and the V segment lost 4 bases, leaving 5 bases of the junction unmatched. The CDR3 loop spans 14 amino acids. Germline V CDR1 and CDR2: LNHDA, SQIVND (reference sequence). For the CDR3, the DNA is TGTGCCAGTAGTAGAACAGGGGGCCGCTCACCCCTCCACTTT. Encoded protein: CASSRTGGRSPLHF. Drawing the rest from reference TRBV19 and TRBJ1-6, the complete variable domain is DGGITQSPKYLFRKEGQNVTLSCEQNLNHDAMYWYRQDPGQGLRLIYYSQIVNDFQKGDIAEGYSVSREKKESFPLTVTSAQKNPTAFYLCASSRTGGRSPLHFGNGTRLTVT.

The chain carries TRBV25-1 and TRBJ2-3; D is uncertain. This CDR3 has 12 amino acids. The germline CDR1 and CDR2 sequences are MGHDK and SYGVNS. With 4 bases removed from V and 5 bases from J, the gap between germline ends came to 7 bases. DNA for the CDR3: TGTGCCAGCAGTGGGCTCCTAGATACGCAGTATTTT. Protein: CASSGLLDTQYF.

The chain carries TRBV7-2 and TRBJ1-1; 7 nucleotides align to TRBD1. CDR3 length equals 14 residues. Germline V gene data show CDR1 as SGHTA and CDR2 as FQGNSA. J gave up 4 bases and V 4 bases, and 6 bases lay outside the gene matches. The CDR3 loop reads CASSSPQGITEAFF. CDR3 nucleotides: TGTGCCAGCAGCTCCCCACAGGGGATCACTGAAGCTTTCTTT.